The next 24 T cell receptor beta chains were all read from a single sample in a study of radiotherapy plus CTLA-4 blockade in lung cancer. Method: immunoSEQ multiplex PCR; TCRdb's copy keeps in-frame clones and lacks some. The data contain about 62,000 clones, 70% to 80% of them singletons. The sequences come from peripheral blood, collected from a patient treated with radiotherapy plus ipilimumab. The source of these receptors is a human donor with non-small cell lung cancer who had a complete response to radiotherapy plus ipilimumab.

CDR3 residues: CASRGQGDQFF. The DNA for the CDR3 is TGTGCCAGCAGGGGACAGGGGGATCAGTTCTTC. The chain uses TRBV6-6 and TRBJ2-1; 11 bases map to TRBD1. The CDR3 consists of 11 residues. In germline, CDR1 is MNHNY, CDR2 SVGAGI (reference sequence). After removal of 6 bases from V and 13 bases from J, the junction contained 2 bases not matched to a gene.

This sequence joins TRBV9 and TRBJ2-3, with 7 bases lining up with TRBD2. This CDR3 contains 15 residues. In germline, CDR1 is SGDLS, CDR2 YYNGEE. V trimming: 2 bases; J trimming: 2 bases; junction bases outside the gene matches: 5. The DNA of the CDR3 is TGTGCCAGCAGCGTTCGAGCGGGACCCACAGATACGCAGTATTTT. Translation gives CASSVRAGPTDTQYF.

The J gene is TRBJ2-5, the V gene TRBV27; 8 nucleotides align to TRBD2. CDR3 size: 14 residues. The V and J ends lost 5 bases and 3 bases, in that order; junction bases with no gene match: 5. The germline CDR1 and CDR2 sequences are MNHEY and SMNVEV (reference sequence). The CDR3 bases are TGTGCCAGCAGTCCCGGGACTAGAAAAGAGACCCAGTACTTC. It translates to CASSPGTRKETQYF.

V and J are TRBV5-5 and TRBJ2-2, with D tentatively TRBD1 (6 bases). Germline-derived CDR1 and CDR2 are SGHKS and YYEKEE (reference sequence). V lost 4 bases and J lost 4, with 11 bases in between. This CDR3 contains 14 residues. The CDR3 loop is CASSHPGVTGELFF. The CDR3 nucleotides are TGTGCCAGCAGCCACCCAGGGGTCACCGGGGAGCTGTTTTTT. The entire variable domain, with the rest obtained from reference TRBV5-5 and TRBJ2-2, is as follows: DAGVTQSPTHLIKTRGQQVTLRCSPISGHKSVSWYQQVLGQGPQFIFQYYEKEERGRGNFPDRFSARQFPNYSSELNVNALLLGDSALYLCASSHPGVTGELFFGEGSRLTVL.

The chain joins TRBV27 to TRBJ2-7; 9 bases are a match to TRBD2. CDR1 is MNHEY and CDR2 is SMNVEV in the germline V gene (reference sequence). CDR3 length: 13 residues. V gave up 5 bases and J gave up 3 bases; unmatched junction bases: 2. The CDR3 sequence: CASSKRGVYEQYF. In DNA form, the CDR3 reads TGTGCCAGCAGTAAGCGGGGGGTCTACGAGCAGTACTTC.

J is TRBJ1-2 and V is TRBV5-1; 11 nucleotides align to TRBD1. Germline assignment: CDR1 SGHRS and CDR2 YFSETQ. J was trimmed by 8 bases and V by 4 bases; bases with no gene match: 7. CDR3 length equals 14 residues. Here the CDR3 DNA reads TGCGCCAGCAGCCTAGGGACAGGGGGAGGCGGCTACACCTTC. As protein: CASSLGTGGGGYTF.

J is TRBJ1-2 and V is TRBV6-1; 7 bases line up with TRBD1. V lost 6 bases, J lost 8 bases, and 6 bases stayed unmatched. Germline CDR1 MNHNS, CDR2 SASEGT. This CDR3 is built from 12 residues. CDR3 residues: CASSLTGKGYTF. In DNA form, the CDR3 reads TGTGCCAGCAGCCTGACAGGGAAGGGCTACACCTTC.

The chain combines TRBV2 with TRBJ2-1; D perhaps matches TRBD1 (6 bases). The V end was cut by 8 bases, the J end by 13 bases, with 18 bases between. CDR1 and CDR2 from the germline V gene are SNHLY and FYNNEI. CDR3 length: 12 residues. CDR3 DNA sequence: TGTGCCAGCGATGGCGGTCCCGGGACACAGTTCTTC. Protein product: CASDGGPGTQFF.

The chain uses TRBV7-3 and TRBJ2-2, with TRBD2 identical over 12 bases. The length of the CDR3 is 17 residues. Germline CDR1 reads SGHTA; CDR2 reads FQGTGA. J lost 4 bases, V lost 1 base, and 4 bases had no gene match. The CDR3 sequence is CASSLRLAGGRTGELFF. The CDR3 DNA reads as TGTGCCAGCAGCTTAAGGCTAGCGGGAGGGCGCACCGGGGAGCTGTTTTTT.

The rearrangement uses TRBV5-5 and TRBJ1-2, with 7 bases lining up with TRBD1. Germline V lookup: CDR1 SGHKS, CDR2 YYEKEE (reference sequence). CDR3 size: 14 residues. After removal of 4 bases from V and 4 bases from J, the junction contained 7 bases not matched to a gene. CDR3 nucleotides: TGTGCCAGCAGCCTTGGGACAGAGACCTATGGCTACACCTTC. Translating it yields CASSLGTETYGYTF.

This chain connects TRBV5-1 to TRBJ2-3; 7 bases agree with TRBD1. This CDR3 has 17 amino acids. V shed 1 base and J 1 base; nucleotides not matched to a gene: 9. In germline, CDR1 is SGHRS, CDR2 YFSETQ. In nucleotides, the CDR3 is TGCGCCAGCAGCTTGACAGGGGATAGACGGGGCACAGATACGCAGTATTTT. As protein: CASSLTGDRRGTDTQYF.

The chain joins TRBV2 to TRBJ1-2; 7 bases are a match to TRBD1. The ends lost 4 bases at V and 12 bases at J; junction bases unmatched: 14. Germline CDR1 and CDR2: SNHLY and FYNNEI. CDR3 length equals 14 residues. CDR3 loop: CASSAQGTVFSHTF. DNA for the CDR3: TGTGCCAGCAGTGCCCAGGGGACAGTCTTTTCACACACCTTC. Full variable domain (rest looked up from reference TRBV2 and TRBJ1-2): EPEVTQTPSHQVTQMGQEVILRCVPISNHLYFYWYRQILGQKVEFLVSFYNNEISEKSEIFDDQFSVERPDGSNFTLKIRSTKLEDSAMYFCASSAQGTVFSHTFGSGTRLTVV.

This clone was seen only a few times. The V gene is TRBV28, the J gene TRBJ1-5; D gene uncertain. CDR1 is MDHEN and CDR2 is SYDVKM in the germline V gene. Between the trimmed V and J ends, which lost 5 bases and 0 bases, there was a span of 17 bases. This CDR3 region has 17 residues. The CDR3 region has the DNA TGTGCCAGCAGTAATCCGGGAGCGGGCTCTAGCAATCAGCCCCAGCATTTT. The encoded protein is CASSNPGAGSSNQPQHF.

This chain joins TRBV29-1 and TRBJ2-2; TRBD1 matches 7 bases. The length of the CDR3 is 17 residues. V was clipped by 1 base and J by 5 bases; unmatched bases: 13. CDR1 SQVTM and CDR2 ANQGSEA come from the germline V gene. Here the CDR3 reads CSVEVGNRGLGTGELFF. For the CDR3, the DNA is TGCAGCGTTGAAGTTGGAAACAGGGGATTAGGAACCGGGGAGCTGTTTTTT.

This chain's CDR3 is CASSLARTGASNYGYTF. CDR3 coding DNA: TGTGCCAGCAGCTTAGCGCGGACAGGGGCCTCTAACTATGGCTACACCTTC. The rearrangement links TRBV7-2 to TRBJ1-2; 9 positions match TRBD1. V was pared by 0 bases and J by 0 bases, with 5 bases of the junction left unmatched. This CDR3 contains 17 residues. Germline V lookup: CDR1 SGHTA, CDR2 FQGNSA.

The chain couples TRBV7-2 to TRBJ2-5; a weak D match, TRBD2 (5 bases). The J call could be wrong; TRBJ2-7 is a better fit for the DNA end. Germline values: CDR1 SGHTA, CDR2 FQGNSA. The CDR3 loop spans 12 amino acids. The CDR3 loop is CASSLTGYEQYF. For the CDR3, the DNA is TGTGCCAGCAGCTTAACGGGATACGAGCAGTACTTC.

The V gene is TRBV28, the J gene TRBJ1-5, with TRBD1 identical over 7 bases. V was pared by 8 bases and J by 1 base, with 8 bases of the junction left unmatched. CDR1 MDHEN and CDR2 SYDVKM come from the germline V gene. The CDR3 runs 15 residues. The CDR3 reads CASRGGGSSNQPQHF. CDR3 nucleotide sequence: TGTGCCAGCCGCGGAGGGGGCTCGAGCAATCAGCCCCAGCATTTT.

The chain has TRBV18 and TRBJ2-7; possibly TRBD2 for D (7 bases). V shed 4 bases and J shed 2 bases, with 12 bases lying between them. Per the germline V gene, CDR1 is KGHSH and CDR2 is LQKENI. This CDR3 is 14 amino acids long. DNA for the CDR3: TGTGCCAGCTCACTCTCCGGGGGGCCCTACGAGCAGTACTTC. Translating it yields CASSLSGGPYEQYF. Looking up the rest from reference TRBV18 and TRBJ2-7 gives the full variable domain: NAGVMQNPRHLVRRRGQEARLRCSPMKGHSHVYWYRQLPEEGLKFMVYLQKENIIDESGMPKERFSAEFPKEGPSILRIQQVVRGDSAAYFCASSLSGGPYEQYFGPGTRLTVT.

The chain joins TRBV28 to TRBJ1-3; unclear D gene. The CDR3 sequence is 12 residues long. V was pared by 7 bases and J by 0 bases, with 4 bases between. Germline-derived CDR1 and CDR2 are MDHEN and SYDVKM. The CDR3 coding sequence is TGTGCCAGCATTAACTCTGGAAACACCATATATTTT. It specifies CASINSGNTIYF.

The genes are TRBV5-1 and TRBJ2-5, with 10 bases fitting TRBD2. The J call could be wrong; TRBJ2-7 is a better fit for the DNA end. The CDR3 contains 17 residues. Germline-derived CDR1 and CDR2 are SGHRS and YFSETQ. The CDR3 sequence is CASSLIAGGSTTHEQYF. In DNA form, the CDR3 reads TGCGCCAGCAGCTTGATAGCGGGGGGCTCTACGACCCACGAGCAGTACTTC.

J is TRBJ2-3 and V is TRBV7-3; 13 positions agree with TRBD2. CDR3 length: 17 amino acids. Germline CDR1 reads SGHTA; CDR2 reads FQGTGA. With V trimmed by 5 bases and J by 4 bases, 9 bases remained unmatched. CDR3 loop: CASSSRTSGRFADTQYF. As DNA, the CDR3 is TGTGCCAGCAGCAGCCGGACTAGCGGGAGATTTGCAGATACGCAGTATTTT.

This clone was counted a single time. This chain's CDR3 is CASSWDSANNSPLHF. The CDR3 bases are TGTGCCAGCAGTTGGGACAGCGCTAATAATTCACCCCTCCACTTT. This chain connects TRBV6-5 to TRBJ1-6; 7 nucleotides agree with TRBD1. V dropped 4 bases and J dropped 5; count of bases not matched to a gene: 5. The CDR3 covers 15 residues. CDR1 and CDR2 (germline): MNHEY, SVGAGI.

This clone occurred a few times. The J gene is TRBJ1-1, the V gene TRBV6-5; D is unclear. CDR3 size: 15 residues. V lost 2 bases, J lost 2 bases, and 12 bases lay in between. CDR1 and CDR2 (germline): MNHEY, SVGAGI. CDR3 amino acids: CASSYVREINTEAFF. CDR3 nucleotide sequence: TGTGCCAGCAGTTACGTTCGGGAGATTAACACTGAAGCTTTCTTT.

DNA of the CDR3: TGTGCCAGCAGCCAAGGGACAGCGAACACCGGGGAGCTGTTTTTT. It codes for CASSQGTANTGELFF. The chain uses TRBV27 and TRBJ2-2, with 7 bases that match TRBD1. The CDR3 runs 15 residues. V dropped 6 bases and J dropped 0; count of bases not matched to a gene: 4. Germline CDR1 and CDR2: MNHEY and SMNVEV (reference sequence).